Following are 25 T cell receptor beta chains from one sample sequenced in a study of shared clonotypes between healthy human individuals (dated by TCRdb to the early 2020s). Receptor amplification or capture employed the immunoSEQ multiplex PCR assay. Entries here come from immuneACCESS through TCRdb and include only in-frame sequences with V and J called. Some clones fail to appear in such tables; in the studies checked, an unresolved V gene covers under half of the shortfall, and the cause of the remainder is unknown. For this sample there are over a million clones; more than 95% appear just once. The ten largest make up roughly 1.2% of the sample. The sample consisted of naive CD4+ T cells sorted from blood. This sample's cell subset or site label indicates: CD45RA+ positively selected. The receptors were sampled from a man younger than 45 in good health.

This chain uses TRBV14 with TRBJ2-7, with 7 bases identical to TRBD1. Germline V gene lookup returns CDR1 SGHDN and CDR2 FVKESK. The junction had 11 bases not matched to a gene; V was cut back by 7 bases and J by 5 bases. This CDR3 spans 14 amino acids. The CDR3 spells CASKRLTGDHEQYF. The CDR3, as DNA: TGTGCCAGCAAAAGACTAACAGGGGATCACGAGCAGTACTTC.

This clone was seen only once. In nucleotides, the CDR3 is TGCAGCGTTAGCGGGAGGAAGGGCACAGATACGCAGTATTTT. It translates to CSVSGRKGTDTQYF. The V gene is TRBV29-1, the J gene TRBJ2-3, with 9 bases fitting TRBD2. This CDR3 comprises 14 residues. Germline loops: CDR1 SQVTM, CDR2 ANQGSEA. J was trimmed by 1 base and V by 5 bases; bases with no gene match: 4.

This clone was detected only once. This chain connects TRBV29-1 to TRBJ2-2; the D is unclear. Between the trimmed V and J ends, which lost 5 bases and 5 bases, there was a span of 15 bases. Germline CDR1 is SQVTM and CDR2 is ANQGSEA. The CDR3 runs 14 residues. The CDR3 is CSVLPGVQTGELFF. For the CDR3, the DNA is TGCAGCGTTCTCCCAGGAGTACAAACCGGGGAGCTGTTTTTT.

The chain has TRBV7-5 and TRBJ2-3; the table's D call, TRBD2, was not checked against the DNA. TRBV7-5 is a pseudogene segment. This CDR3 comprises 19 residues. This CDR3 reads CARSLWGLAAVRCTDTQYF. Here the CDR3 DNA reads TGTGCCAGAAGCTTATGGGGACTAGCGGCAGTGAGATGCACAGATACGCAGTATTTT.

This clone showed up just once. The V and J genes are TRBV6-1 and TRBJ1-2; 7 positions agree with TRBD1. The CDR3 has 16 amino acids. Germline assignment: CDR1 MNHNS and CDR2 SASEGT. V lost 4 bases and J lost 4; bases outside the gene matches: 12. CDR3 amino acids: CASSVTGTVLSYGYTF. CDR3 nucleotide sequence: TGTGCCAGCAGTGTGACCGGGACAGTCCTTTCCTATGGCTACACCTTC.

Only one count was recorded for this clone. The rearrangement joins TRBV28 to TRBJ2-7; either TRBD1 or TRBD2 may fit D (5 bases each). Germline V gives CDR1 MDHEN, CDR2 SYDVKM. V was shortened by 3 bases and J by 1 base, with 10 bases between the two germline ends. This CDR3 has 14 amino acids. The CDR3 coding sequence is TGTGCCAGCAGTTTTCGAGGGGCTTCCTACGAGCAGTACTTC. Protein: CASSFRGASYEQYF.

This chain links TRBV25-1 with TRBJ1-1, with D maybe TRBD1 (5 bases). The length of the CDR3 is 13 residues. Per germline, CDR1 MGHDK and CDR2 SYGVNS. Trimming removed 6 bases from V and 1 base from J, with 9 bases in between. CDR3 DNA sequence: TGTGCCAGCAGGGTCCAGGGGAACACTGAAGCTTTCTTT. It specifies CASRVQGNTEAFF.

The CDR3 spells CATYDRGNTEAFF. CDR3 in DNA: TGTGCCACCTATGACAGGGGGAACACTGAAGCTTTCTTT. This chain connects TRBV15 to TRBJ1-1, with 8 bases fitting TRBD1. V lost 8 bases and J lost 1; bases outside the gene matches: 3. CDR1 is LNHNV and CDR2 is YYDKDF in the germline V gene (reference sequence). The length of the CDR3 is 13 residues.

This clone showed up just once. This rearrangement joins TRBV6-1 to TRBJ2-3; 9 positions match TRBD2. Germline values: CDR1 MNHNS, CDR2 SASEGT. The V gene end was trimmed by 10 bases and the J gene end by 6 bases; junction bases not matched to a gene: 8. This CDR3 spans 13 amino acids. For the CDR3, the DNA is TGTGCCACGTGGAGCGGGAGGTGGGATACGCAGTATTTT. Protein sequence: CATWSGRWDTQYF.

Remarks on this clone: This CDR3 is also generated by other DNA sequences in the sample. The V call is TRBV5-4, the J call TRBJ2-1; TRBD1 agrees at 9 bases. Per the germline V gene, CDR1 is SGHNT and CDR2 is YYREEE (reference sequence). CDR3 length: 13 residues. The junction had 4 bases not matched to a gene; V was cut back by 4 bases and J by 8 bases. The CDR3 region is CASSRDRDDEQFF. DNA of the CDR3: TGTGCCAGCAGCCGGGACAGGGACGATGAGCAGTTCTTC. The whole variable domain, filled in from reference TRBV5-4 and TRBJ2-1, reads ETGVTQSPTHLIKTRGQQVTLRCSSQSGHNTVSWYQQALGQGPQFIFQYYREEENGRGNFPPRFSGLQFPNYSSELNVNALELDDSALYLCASSRDRDDEQFFGPGTRLTVL.

The chain is built from TRBV7-2 and TRBJ2-3; D gene uncertain. Germline V CDR1 and CDR2: SGHTA, FQGNSA. Trimming removed 5 bases from V and 2 bases from J, with 5 bases in between. This CDR3 is built from 12 residues. Here the CDR3 reads CASSDVTDTQYF. The DNA of the CDR3 is TGTGCCAGCAGCGATGTCACAGATACGCAGTATTTT.

J is TRBJ2-1 and V is TRBV7-8; D ambiguous. Germline V lookup: CDR1 SGHVS, CDR2 FQNEAQ. The CDR3 length is 14 residues. Deletions cut 1 base from V and 5 bases from J, with 9 bases between. The CDR3 nucleotides are TGTGCCAGCAGCTTAGTCCGTAGGGACAATGAGCAGTTCTTC. This encodes CASSLVRRDNEQFF. Together with reference TRBV7-8 and TRBJ2-1, the CDR3 gives the full variable domain: GAGVSQSPRYKVAKRGQDVALRCDPISGHVSLFWYQQALGQGPEFLTYFQNEAQLDKSGLPSDRFFAERPEGSVSTLKIQRTQQEDSAVYLCASSLVRRDNEQFFGPGTRLTVL.

The rearrangement joins TRBV6-1 to TRBJ1-1; no clear D. Germline V gene lookup returns CDR1 MNHNS and CDR2 SASEGT. This CDR3 spans 15 amino acids. Trimming took 4 bases from V and 4 from J, leaving 16 bases between them. The CDR3 loop is CASSVTPGRITEAFF. CDR3 nucleotides: TGTGCCAGCAGTGTTACCCCCGGGAGGATCACTGAAGCTTTCTTT.

The chain has TRBV5-6 and TRBJ2-3, with 9 bases matching TRBD2. This CDR3 has 16 residues. V shed 4 bases, J shed 4 bases, and the junction held 10 bases outside the gene matches. In germline, CDR1 is SGHDT, CDR2 YYEEEE. DNA for the CDR3: TGTGCCAGCAGCCAGCCGGGGACTAGCTCGGCAGATACGCAGTATTTT. Its translation: CASSQPGTSSADTQYF.

The chain employs TRBV18 and TRBJ2-2; unclear D gene. The CDR3 totals 15 residues. The germline V gene encodes CDR1 KGHSH and CDR2 LQKENI. The V end was cut by 0 bases, the J end by 3 bases, with 8 bases between. The CDR3 here is CASSPPTMDTGELFF. The CDR3 nucleotides read TGTGCCAGCTCACCACCGACGATGGACACCGGGGAGCTGTTTTTT.

The chain joins TRBV6-5 to TRBJ1-2; D is uncertain. The CDR3 spans 13 residues. Germline assignment: CDR1 MNHEY and CDR2 SVGAGI. The V gene lost 1 base and the J gene lost 0 bases, with 3 bases spanning the gap. CDR3 in DNA: TGTGCCAGCAGTTACTTAGCTAACTATGGCTACACCTTC. Residues: CASSYLANYGYTF.

The chain recombines TRBV5-1 with TRBJ2-3; weak D call: TRBD2 (6 bases). V lost 2 bases to trimming and J lost 4 bases, with 14 bases between them. CDR3 length: 15 residues. Germline V CDR1 and CDR2: SGHRS, YFSETQ. CDR3 nucleotide sequence: TGCGCCAGCAGCTTTGAGGCGGGACCGGCAGATACGCAGTATTTT. Protein product: CASSFEAGPADTQYF.

The chain links TRBV11-2 to TRBJ2-7, with TRBD2 identical over 9 bases. The germline gives CDR1 SGHAT, CDR2 FQNNGV. The CDR3 spans 16 residues. The junction had 10 bases not matched to a gene; V was cut back by 2 bases and J by 5 bases. CDR3 in DNA: TGTGCCAGCAGCTTATACCATAGCGGGAGCATCCACGAGCAGTACTTC. This encodes CASSLYHSGSIHEQYF.

The chain has TRBV5-1 and TRBJ2-3; tentatively, D is TRBD2 (5 bases). Germline V gives CDR1 SGHRS, CDR2 YFSETQ. This CDR3 is built from 15 residues. The V and J ends lost 0 bases and 2 bases respectively, with 10 bases between them. In nucleotides, the CDR3 is TGCGCCAGCAGCTTGGACGGGGTAACCACAGATACGCAGTATTTT. Its protein is CASSLDGVTTDTQYF.

The V call is TRBV29-1, the J call TRBJ2-1; TRBD2 matches 14 bases. The CDR3 contains 14 residues. Trimming took 2 bases from V and 8 from J; bases not matched to a gene: 2. Germline V gene sequence: CDR1 SQVTM, CDR2 ANQGSEA. CDR3 sequence: CSVEPGLAGDEQFF. In nucleotides, the CDR3 is TGCAGCGTTGAACCGGGACTAGCGGGAGATGAGCAGTTCTTC.

The chain uses TRBV19 and TRBJ2-4; the D gene could be TRBD1 or TRBD2 (6 bases each). V gave up 6 bases and J gave up 3 bases, with 9 bases separating them. The CDR3 consists of 13 residues. Germline CDR1 reads LNHDA; CDR2 reads SQIVND (reference sequence). The CDR3 DNA reads as TGTGCCAGTAGAAGGGGGGACAAAAACATTCAGTACTTC. This encodes CASRRGDKNIQYF.

V usage is TRBV25-1 and J usage is TRBJ2-5, with 11 bases aligning to TRBD2. The V gene's germline CDR1 is MGHDK and CDR2 SYGVNS. The CDR3 consists of 18 residues. Trimming removed 5 bases from V and 4 bases from J; junction bases left unmatched: 15. CDR3 in DNA: TGTGCCAGCAGTCCTGATTTCCGTCTAGCGGGAGGTCGAGAGACCCAGTACTTC. Translated, it gives CASSPDFRLAGGRETQYF.

V and J are TRBV6-1 and TRBJ2-3; the D is unclear. Germline loops: CDR1 MNHNS, CDR2 SASEGT. With 0 bases removed from V and 0 bases from J, the gap between germline ends came to 10 bases. CDR3 length equals 16 residues. The CDR3 nucleotides are TGTGCCAGCAGTGAAGCGTCCACCGTTAGCACAGATACGCAGTATTTT. This codes for CASSEASTVSTDTQYF.

The DNA for the CDR3 is TGCGCCAGCAGCCCGGGACTAGCGGGAGGGAGGAGCTCCTACGAGCAGTACTTC. Translation gives CASSPGLAGGRSSYEQYF. The rearrangement joins TRBV5-1 to TRBJ2-7; 16 bases are a match to TRBD2. The CDR3 loop spans 18 amino acids. The V segment lost 4 bases and the J segment 0 bases; nucleotides outside the gene matches: 7. Germline V gene data show CDR1 as SGHRS and CDR2 as YFSETQ.

This chain joins TRBV2 and TRBJ2-5; D is unclear. CDR1 is SNHLY and CDR2 is FYNNEI in the germline V gene. Trimming took off 3 bases at V and 2 bases at J, with 13 bases between the two ends. This CDR3 is 15 amino acids long. This chain's CDR3 is CASSDVGTDQETQYF. CDR3 DNA sequence: TGTGCCAGCAGTGATGTGGGTACGGATCAAGAGACCCAGTACTTC.